This TCR beta chain was documented in a study of T cells in Graves' hyperthyroidism and ophthalmopathy. The source material, RNA transcripts, was used to amplify TCR beta CDR3 regions. The HTBI primer set was used in a first-round RT-PCR of the TCR CDR3. Each CDR3 protein gets one entry after TCRdb re-called the multiplex PCR reads with MiXCR. The data show about 550,000 distinct CDR3 sequences, about 20% seen once. CDR1 is SNHLY and CDR2 is FYNNEI in the germline V gene. V lost 11 bases to trimming and J lost 5 bases, with 13 bases between them. The CDR3 runs 11 residues. This clonotype was seen ten or more times.

The chain uses TRBV2 and TRBJ2-7; D is unresolved. The receptor was isolated from a young man with Graves' hyperthyroidism. The sample taken for sequencing was blood. The DNA for the CDR3 is TGTGCCGGATCCTACTTTGACGAGCAGTACTTC. Protein: CAGSYFDEQYF.